Included here is one TCR beta chain sequence, with context. This sample stems from a study of blood T cell repertoires in COVID-19. The wider study: PBMCs, B-cell-depleted T cells, or T cells provided the cDNA or gDNA that made up the material.

The germline V gene has CDR1 MNHEY and CDR2 SVGAGI. This CDR3 is 16 amino acids long. The trim removed 0 bases at V and 4 bases at J, leaving 6 bases unmatched. Methods used by the authors: Researchers report that nucleated cell counts were estimated from reference gene primer amplification. This table comes from immunoSEQ multiplex PCR, and its TCRdb copy is limited to in-frame clones, with some not included. D and trimming were read from the DNA, whereas the V and J calls and clone size are those reported in that table. The table includes about 170,000 clones, 70% to 90% detected once. The receptor comes from a woman aged 80 or over with COVID-19, enrolled during active disease. This sequence joins TRBV6-5 and TRBJ2-1, with 7 bases aligning to TRBD2. Sequenced sample: peripheral blood. The CDR3 protein is CASSYSSGGGYNEQFF. CDR3 nucleotides: TGTGCCAGCAGTTACTCGAGTGGGGGAGGGTACAATGAGCAGTTCTTC.